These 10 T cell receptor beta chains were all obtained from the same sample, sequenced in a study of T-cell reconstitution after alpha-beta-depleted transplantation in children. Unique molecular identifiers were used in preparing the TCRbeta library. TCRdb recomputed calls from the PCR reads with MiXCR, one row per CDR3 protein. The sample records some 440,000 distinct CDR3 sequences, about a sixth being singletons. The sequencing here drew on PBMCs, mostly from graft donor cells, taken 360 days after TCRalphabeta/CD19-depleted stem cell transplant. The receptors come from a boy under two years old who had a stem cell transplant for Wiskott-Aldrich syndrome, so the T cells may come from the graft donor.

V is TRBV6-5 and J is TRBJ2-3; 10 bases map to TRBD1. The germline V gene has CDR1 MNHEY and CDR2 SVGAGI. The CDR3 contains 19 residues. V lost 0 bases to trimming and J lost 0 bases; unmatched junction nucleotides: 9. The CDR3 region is CASSYSDPDRGDSTDTQYF. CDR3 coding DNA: TGTGCCAGCAGTTACTCAGACCCGGACAGGGGGGATAGCACAGATACGCAGTATTTT.

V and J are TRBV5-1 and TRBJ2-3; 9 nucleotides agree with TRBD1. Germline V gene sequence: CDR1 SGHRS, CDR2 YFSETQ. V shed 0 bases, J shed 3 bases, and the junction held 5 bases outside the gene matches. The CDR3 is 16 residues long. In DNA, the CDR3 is TGCGCCAGCAGCTTGGCCAAGACAGGGGGGACAGATACGCAGTATTTT. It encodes CASSLAKTGGTDTQYF.

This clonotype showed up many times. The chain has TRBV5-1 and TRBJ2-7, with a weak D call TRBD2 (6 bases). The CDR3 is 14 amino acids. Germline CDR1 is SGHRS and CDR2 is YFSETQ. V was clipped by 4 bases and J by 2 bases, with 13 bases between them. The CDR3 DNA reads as TGCGCCAGCAGCCGAGGGCTAGCGACCTACGAGCAGTACTTC. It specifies CASSRGLATYEQYF.

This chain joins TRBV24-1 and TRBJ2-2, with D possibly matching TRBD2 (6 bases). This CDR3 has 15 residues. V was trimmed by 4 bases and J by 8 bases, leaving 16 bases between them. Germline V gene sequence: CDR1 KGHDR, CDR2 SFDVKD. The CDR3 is CATSDLGGQVGELFF. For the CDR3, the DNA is TGTGCCACCAGTGACTTGGGAGGACAAGTTGGGGAGCTGTTTTTT.

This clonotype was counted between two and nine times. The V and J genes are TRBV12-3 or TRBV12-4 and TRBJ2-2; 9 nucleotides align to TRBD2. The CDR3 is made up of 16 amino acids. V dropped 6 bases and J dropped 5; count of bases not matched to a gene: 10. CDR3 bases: TGTGCCAGCAGACTCTCCGGGACTAGCCTGACCGGGGAGCTGTTTTTT. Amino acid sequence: CASRLSGTSLTGELFF.

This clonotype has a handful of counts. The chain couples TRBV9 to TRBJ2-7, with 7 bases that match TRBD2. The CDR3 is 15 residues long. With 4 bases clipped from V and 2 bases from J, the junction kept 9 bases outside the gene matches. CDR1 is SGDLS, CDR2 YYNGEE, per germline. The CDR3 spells CASSPGEGLPYEQYF. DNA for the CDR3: TGTGCCAGCAGCCCCGGGGAGGGATTACCCTACGAGCAGTACTTC. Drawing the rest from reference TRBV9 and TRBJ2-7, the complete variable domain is DSGVTQTPKHLITATGQRVTLRCSPRSGDLSVYWYQQSLDQGLQFLIQYYNGEERAKGNILERFSAQQFPDLHSELNLSSLELGDSALYFCASSPGEGLPYEQYFGPGTRLTVT.

The DNA of the CDR3 is TGTGCCAGCAGATACAGGGGGCGCACGGATGAGCAGTTCTTC. This sequence encodes CASRYRGRTDEQFF. V and J are TRBV6-2 or TRBV6-3 and TRBJ2-1; 9 nucleotides agree with TRBD1. CDR1 and CDR2 from the germline V gene are MNHEY and SVGEGT. The V gene end was trimmed by 6 bases and the J gene end by 8 bases; junction bases not matched to a gene: 8. The CDR3 runs 14 residues.

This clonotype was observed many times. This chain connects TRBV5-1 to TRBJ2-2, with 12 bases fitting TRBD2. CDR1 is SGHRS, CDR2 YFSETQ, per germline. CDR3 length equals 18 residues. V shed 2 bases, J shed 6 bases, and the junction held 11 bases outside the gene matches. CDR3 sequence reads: CASSLGLAGPNIAGELFF. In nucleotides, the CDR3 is TGCGCCAGCAGCTTAGGACTAGCGGGGCCCAACATCGCCGGGGAGCTGTTTTTT.

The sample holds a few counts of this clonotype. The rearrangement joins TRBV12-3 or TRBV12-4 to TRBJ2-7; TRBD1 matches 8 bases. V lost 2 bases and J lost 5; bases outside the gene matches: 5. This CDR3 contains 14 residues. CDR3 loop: CASSLRQGWHEQYF. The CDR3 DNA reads TGTGCCAGCAGTTTACGACAGGGGTGGCACGAGCAGTACTTC.

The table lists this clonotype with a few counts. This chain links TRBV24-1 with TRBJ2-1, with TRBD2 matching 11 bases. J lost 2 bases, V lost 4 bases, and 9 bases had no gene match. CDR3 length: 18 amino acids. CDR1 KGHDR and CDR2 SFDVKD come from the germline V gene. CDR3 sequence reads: CATSESRTSGSAYNEQFF. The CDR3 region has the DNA TGTGCCACCAGTGAGTCCCGGACTAGCGGGTCCGCCTACAATGAGCAGTTCTTC.